The following is a T cell receptor (beta chain) sequence with its context. Antigen unknown. This entry comes from a study of CD8+CD57+ T cells in acquired aplastic anemia. According to the study, genomic DNA was the template for TCR beta VDJ and CDR3 profiling. MiXCR was run by TCRdb on the reads, yielding one entry per CDR3 protein. The table has some 200,000 distinct CDR3 sequences, roughly two thirds seen once; the top ten hold around three fifths. Patients who underwent sequencing had shown CD8+CD57+ cell expansion by flow cytometry. Overall study findings and caveats: Roughly 30 CD8+ CDR3 sequences occurred in both the patients and the controls.

The V end was cut by 4 bases, the J end by 7 bases, with 13 bases between. CDR3 length: 13 residues. CDR1 is SEHNR and CDR2 is FQNEAQ in the germline V gene (reference sequence). The clonotype comes from a human donor with aplastic anemia. Source material: sorted CD4+, CD8+, or CD8+CD57+ T cells (not recorded which) from PBMCs. The chain has TRBV7-9 and TRBJ2-5; D gene ambiguous. CDR3 DNA: TGTGCCAGCAGCTCGGACCCGACGAGGACCCAGTACTTC. As protein: CASSSDPTRTQYF.